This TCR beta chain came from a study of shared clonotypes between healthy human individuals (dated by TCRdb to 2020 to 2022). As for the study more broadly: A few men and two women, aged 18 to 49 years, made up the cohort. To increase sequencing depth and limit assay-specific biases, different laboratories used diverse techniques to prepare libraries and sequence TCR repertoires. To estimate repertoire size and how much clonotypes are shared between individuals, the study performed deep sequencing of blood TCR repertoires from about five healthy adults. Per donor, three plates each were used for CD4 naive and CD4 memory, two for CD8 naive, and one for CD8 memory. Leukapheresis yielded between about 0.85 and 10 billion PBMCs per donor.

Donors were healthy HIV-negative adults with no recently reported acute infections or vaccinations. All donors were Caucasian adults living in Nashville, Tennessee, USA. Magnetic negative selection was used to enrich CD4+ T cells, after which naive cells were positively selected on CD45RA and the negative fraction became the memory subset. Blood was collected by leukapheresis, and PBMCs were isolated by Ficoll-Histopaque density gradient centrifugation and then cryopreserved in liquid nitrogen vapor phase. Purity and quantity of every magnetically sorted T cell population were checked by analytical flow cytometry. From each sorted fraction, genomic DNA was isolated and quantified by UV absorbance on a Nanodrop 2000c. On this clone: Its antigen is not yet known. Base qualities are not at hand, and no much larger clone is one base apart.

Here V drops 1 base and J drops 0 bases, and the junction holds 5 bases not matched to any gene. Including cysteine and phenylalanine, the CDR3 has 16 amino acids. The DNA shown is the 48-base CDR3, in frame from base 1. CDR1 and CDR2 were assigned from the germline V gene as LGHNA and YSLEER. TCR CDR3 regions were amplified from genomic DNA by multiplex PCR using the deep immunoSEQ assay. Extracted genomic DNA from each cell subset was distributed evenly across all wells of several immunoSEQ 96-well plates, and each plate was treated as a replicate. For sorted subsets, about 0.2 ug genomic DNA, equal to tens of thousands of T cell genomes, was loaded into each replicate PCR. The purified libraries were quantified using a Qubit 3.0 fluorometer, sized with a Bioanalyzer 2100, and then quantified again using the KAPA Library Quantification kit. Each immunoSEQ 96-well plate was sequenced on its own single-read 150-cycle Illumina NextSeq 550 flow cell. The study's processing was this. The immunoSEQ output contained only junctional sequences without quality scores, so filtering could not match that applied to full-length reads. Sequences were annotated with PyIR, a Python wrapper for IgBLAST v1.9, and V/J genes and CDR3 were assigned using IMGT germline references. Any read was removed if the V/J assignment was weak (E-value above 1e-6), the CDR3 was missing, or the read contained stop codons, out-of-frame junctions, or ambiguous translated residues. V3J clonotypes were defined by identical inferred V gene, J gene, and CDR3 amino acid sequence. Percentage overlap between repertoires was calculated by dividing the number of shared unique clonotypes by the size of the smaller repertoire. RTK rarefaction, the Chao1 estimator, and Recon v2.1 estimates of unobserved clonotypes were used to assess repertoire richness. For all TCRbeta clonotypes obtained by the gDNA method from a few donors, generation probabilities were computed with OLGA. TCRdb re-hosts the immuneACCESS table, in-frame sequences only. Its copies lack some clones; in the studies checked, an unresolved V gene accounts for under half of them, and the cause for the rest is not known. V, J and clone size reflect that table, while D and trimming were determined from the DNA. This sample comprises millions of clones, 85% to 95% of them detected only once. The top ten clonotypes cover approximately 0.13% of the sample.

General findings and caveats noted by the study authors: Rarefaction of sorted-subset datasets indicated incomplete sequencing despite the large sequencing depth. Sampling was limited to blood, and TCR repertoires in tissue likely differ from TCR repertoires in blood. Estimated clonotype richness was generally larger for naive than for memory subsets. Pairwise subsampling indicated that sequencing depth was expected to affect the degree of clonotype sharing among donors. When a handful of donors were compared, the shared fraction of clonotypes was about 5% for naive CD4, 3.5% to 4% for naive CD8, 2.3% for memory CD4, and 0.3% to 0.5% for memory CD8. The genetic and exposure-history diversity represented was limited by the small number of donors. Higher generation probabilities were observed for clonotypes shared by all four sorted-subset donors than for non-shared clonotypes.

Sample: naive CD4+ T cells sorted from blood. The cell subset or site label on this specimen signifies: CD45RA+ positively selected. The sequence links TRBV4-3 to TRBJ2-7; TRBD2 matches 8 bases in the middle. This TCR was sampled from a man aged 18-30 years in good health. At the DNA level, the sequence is TGCGCCAGCAGCCAAGGGCTAGCGGGCCTCTCCTACGAGCAGTACTTC. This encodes CASSQGLAGLSYEQYF.